Shown below are 18 T cell receptor beta chains from a single sample sequenced in a study of cytomegalovirus exposure and HLA in healthy donors. The PCR was carried out with 60 Vbeta primers and 13 Jbeta primers. The data were produced by immunoSEQ multiplex PCR, yet TCRdb's version contains in-frame clones alone and is incomplete. The table has roughly 120,000 clones, 60% to 85% seen once. Sequenced sample: PBMCs. The receptors derive from a woman aged 40 to 49 in good health and CMV-seropositive.

Only one count was recorded for this clone. The chain is built from TRBV6-5 and TRBJ1-6, with D possibly TRBD1 on 5 matching bases. CDR1 is MNHEY, CDR2 SVGAGI, per germline. The CDR3 has 14 residues. V gave up 5 bases and J gave up 7 bases, with 12 bases separating them. CDR3 protein: CASSRQGGNSPLHF. In DNA form, the CDR3 reads TGTGCCAGCAGTCGTCAGGGTGGCAATTCACCCCTCCACTTT.

The chain has TRBV6-1 and TRBJ1-5, with D tentatively TRBD1 (5 bases). The V and J ends lost 7 bases and 3 bases respectively, with 10 bases between them. Germline V lookup: CDR1 MNHNS, CDR2 SASEGT. There are 13 residues in the CDR3. CDR3 sequence (DNA): TGTGCCAGCACCAGACAGAACAATCAGCCCCAGCATTTT. It is translated as CASTRQNNQPQHF.

The chain is built from TRBV7-3 and TRBJ1-5; D is perhaps TRBD1 (6 bases). V shed 5 bases and J shed 7 bases, with 12 bases lying between them. Germline V CDR1 and CDR2: SGHTA, FQGTGA. The CDR3 consists of 13 residues. Written as DNA, the CDR3 is TGTGCCAGCAGCGATCACAGGGAGCAGCCCCAGCATTTT. Amino acids: CASSDHREQPQHF.

The chain has TRBV29-1 and TRBJ1-1; D might be TRBD1 (6 bases). Trimming took off 7 bases at V and 1 base at J, with 10 bases between the two ends. Germline-derived CDR1 and CDR2 are SQVTM and ANQGSEA. The CDR3 runs 12 residues. This chain's CDR3 is CSAATGNTEAFF. The DNA of the CDR3 is TGCAGCGCCGCGACAGGGAACACTGAAGCTTTCTTT.

The rearrangement joins TRBV6-1 to TRBJ1-2; 8 bases agree with TRBD1. The CDR3 is made up of 14 amino acids. CDR1 and CDR2 from the germline V gene are MNHNS and SASEGT. The V and J ends lost 4 bases and 5 bases, in that order; junction bases with no gene match: 6. The CDR3 sequence is CASSGPTGGYGYTF. The CDR3 bases are TGTGCCAGCAGTGGGCCCACAGGGGGGTATGGCTACACCTTC.

V and J are TRBV27 and TRBJ2-7, with D maybe TRBD2 (6 bases). The CDR3 loop spans 16 amino acids. Germline V gives CDR1 MNHEY, CDR2 SMNVEV (reference sequence). V was trimmed by 9 bases and J by 2 bases, leaving 23 bases between them. DNA for the CDR3: TGTGCCAGTAGAAGTGTGGGAACGGGAGTAGCCTACGAGCAGTACTTC. As protein: CASRSVGTGVAYEQYF.

This chain's CDR3 is CASSTTGGGETQYF. CDR3 DNA: TGCGCCAGCAGCACAACAGGGGGCGGAGAGACCCAGTACTTC. This chain connects TRBV5-1 to TRBJ2-5; the match to TRBD1 covers 9 bases. V shed 4 bases, J shed 4 bases, and the junction held 5 bases outside the gene matches. Germline V gives CDR1 SGHRS, CDR2 YFSETQ. The CDR3 length is 14 residues.

The chain employs TRBV13 and TRBJ2-7; 13 nucleotides line up with TRBD2. Germline values: CDR1 PRHDT, CDR2 FYEKMQ (reference sequence). The CDR3 length is 15 residues. With V trimmed by 5 bases and J by 6 bases, 7 bases remained unmatched. CDR3 loop: CASSPTGLAGFEQYF. The CDR3 region has the DNA TGTGCCAGCAGCCCCACGGGACTAGCGGGATTCGAGCAGTACTTC.

The chain has TRBV9 and TRBJ2-3; perhaps TRBD2 as D (5 bases). Germline V gene lookup returns CDR1 SGDLS and CDR2 YYNGEE. This CDR3 has 14 residues. Trimming shortened V by 0 bases and J by 6 bases, and 11 bases separated the two germline ends. The CDR3 DNA is TGTGCCAGCAGCGTAGTTGGAGGTGGGGATACGCAGTATTTT. It yields the protein CASSVVGGGDTQYF.

To note about this clone: Within the sample, other DNA sequences also encode this same CDR3. V and J are TRBV30 and TRBJ1-6, with 7 bases identical to TRBD1. Germline loops: CDR1 GTSNPN, CDR2 SVGIG (reference sequence). The CDR3 is 15 amino acids. V was clipped by 5 bases and J by 10 bases; unmatched bases: 14. The CDR3 region has the DNA TGTGCCTGGGAACAGACAGGGAAGGGTAGCTCACCCCTCCACTTT. Translating it yields CAWEQTGKGSSPLHF.

The chain uses TRBV7-2 and TRBJ1-2; 8 nucleotides align to TRBD1. The junction had 22 bases not matched to a gene; V was cut back by 5 bases and J by 8 bases. This CDR3 has 18 amino acids. Per germline, CDR1 SGHTA and CDR2 FQGNSA. CDR3 protein: CASSPGRPDGRGLRGYTF. The CDR3 bases are TGTGCCAGCAGCCCGGGACGCCCGGATGGCAGGGGGCTTCGGGGCTACACCTTC.

J is TRBJ1-1 and V is TRBV18; 8 positions agree with TRBD1. Germline values: CDR1 KGHSH, CDR2 LQKENI. CDR3 length equals 14 residues. With V trimmed by 8 bases and J by 6 bases, 11 bases remained unmatched. In DNA form, the CDR3 reads TGTGCCAGCATCCCGACAGGGGTTGACGCTGAAGCTTTCTTT. It specifies CASIPTGVDAEAFF.

This clone was counted a single time. The V call is TRBV4-1, the J call TRBJ2-7; maybe TRBD1 (6 bases). The germline CDR1 and CDR2 sequences are MGHRA and YSYEKL. The V gene lost 10 bases and the J gene lost 0 bases, with 16 bases spanning the gap. This CDR3 region has 14 residues. The chain's CDR3 is CANLDRQVSYEQYF. For the CDR3, the DNA is TGCGCCAATTTGGACCGACAGGTCTCCTACGAGCAGTACTTC.

This clone has more than one count but fewer than ten. The V gene is TRBV29-1, the J gene TRBJ2-3; the match to TRBD2 covers 10 bases. The trim removed 2 bases at V and 2 bases at J, leaving 4 bases unmatched. Per germline, CDR1 SQVTM and CDR2 ANQGSEA. The CDR3 totals 15 residues. In nucleotides, the CDR3 is TGCAGCGTTGAAAGAGCGGGGGGGTTCACAGATACGCAGTATTTT. Protein sequence: CSVERAGGFTDTQYF.

The sample holds one count of this clone. The rearrangement joins TRBV4-2 to TRBJ2-3; 11 bases are shared with TRBD2. V dropped 0 bases and J dropped 6; count of bases not matched to a gene: 8. This CDR3 has 17 residues. Germline V lookup: CDR1 LGHNA, CDR2 YNFKEQ. The CDR3 is CASSQDVLAGGSDTQYF. CDR3 DNA sequence: TGTGCCAGCAGCCAAGATGTGCTAGCGGGAGGTAGCGATACGCAGTATTTT.

The rearrangement uses TRBV29-1 and TRBJ2-7, with D possibly TRBD2 on 5 matching bases. The germline V gene encodes CDR1 SQVTM and CDR2 ANQGSEA. V lost 4 bases and J 4 bases, leaving 14 bases between the germline ends. The CDR3 contains 13 residues. The chain's CDR3 is CSVAAPPGYEQYF. CDR3 sequence (DNA): TGCAGCGTTGCGGCTCCCCCGGGGTACGAGCAGTACTTC.

The count of this clone is one. This chain links TRBV29-1 with TRBJ1-1; 10 nucleotides line up with TRBD1. This CDR3 is 12 amino acids long. The germline V gene has CDR1 SQVTM and CDR2 ANQGSEA. With 4 bases clipped from V and 5 bases from J, the junction kept 1 base outside the gene matches. CDR3 nucleotide sequence: TGCAGCGTTGGGGGACAGGGGACTGAAGCTTTCTTT. Residues: CSVGGQGTEAFF.

V and J are TRBV5-8 and TRBJ2-7, with D maybe TRBD2 (5 bases). Germline CDR1 reads SGHTS; CDR2 reads YDEGEE. V dropped 4 bases and J dropped 2 bases, with 13 bases sitting between them. The CDR3 totals 14 residues. CDR3 amino acids: CASSQTGITYEQYF. The CDR3 nucleotides read TGTGCCAGCAGCCAGACCGGGATAACCTACGAGCAGTACTTC.